This T cell receptor beta chain appears in the sequencing data of a study of CD8 T cells in Susac syndrome. Negative isolation was used for CD8+ and CD4+ T cells and FACS enrichment for TEMRA cells. RNA, at about 0.5 to 1 ug, was reverse transcribed with random hexamers. Amplification of the TCR beta CDR3 was carried out by immunoSEQ multiplex PCR, which spanned a total of 54 Vbeta and 13 Jbeta segments. From the immunoSEQ multiplex PCR reads, TCRdb called clonotypes with MiXCR, one entry per CDR3 protein. The profile shows fewer than 150,000 distinct CDR3 sequences, 94% of them singletons. The origin of this receptor is a human donor in good health. The material sequenced was CD8+ T cells from PBMCs.

CDR3 sequence: CASSLGGETDTQYF. CDR3 nucleotide sequence: TGTGCCAGCAGCTTGGGCGGGGAGACAGATACGCAGTATTTT. This chain links TRBV11-2 with TRBJ2-3; D is perhaps TRBD2 (6 bases). The CDR3 is 14 amino acids. The V end was cut by 3 bases, the J end by 3 bases, with 10 bases between. CDR1 is SGHAT and CDR2 is FQNNGV in the germline V gene.